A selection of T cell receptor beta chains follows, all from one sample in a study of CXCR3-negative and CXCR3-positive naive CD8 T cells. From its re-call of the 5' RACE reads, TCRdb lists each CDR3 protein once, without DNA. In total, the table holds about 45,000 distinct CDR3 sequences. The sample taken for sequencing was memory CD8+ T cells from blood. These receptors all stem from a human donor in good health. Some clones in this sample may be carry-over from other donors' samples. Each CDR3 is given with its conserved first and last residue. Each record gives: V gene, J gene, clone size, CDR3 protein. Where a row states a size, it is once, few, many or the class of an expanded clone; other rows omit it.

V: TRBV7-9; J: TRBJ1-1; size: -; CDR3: CASSLGLAEAFF
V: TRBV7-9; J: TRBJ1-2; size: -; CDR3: CASSLSQPSYGYTF
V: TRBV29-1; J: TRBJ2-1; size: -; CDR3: CSVGTYNEQFF
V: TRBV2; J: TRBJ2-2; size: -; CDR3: CASSGFLAERGMLFF
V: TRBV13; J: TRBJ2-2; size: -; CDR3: CASSFSSRPYTGELFF
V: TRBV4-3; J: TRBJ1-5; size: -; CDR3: CASSQDNGQPQHF
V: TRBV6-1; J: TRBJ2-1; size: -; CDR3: CASTRGQQIMNEQFF
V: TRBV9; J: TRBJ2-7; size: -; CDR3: CASRMGLHSRPSYEQYF
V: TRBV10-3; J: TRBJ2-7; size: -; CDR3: CATQVGGTYEQYF
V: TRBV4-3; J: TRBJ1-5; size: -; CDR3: CASSQVRGGQPQHF
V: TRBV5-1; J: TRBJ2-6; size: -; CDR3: CASSLVNKPTGANVLTF
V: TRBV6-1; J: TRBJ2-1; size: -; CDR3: CASSEIGSGGNEQFF
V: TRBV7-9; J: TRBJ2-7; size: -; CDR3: CASSSSGSTGGFEQYF
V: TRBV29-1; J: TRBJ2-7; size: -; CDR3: CSAQSPQSVEQYF
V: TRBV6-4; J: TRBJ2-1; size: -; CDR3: CASSDSSAGVQFF
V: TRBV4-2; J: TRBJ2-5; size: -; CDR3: CASSQGRGETQYF
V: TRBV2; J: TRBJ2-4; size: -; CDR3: CASRGITGIQYF
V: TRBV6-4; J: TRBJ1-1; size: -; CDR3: CASSDRPGTAGEAFF
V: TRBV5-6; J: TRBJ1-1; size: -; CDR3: CASFLRAEAFF
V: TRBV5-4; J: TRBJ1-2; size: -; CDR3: CASSLTGAADGYTF
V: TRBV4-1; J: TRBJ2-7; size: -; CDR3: CASSLDIQGLSEQYF
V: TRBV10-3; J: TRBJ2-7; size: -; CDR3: CAISDTSGTYEQYF
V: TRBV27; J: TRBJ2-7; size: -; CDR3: CASSFTGDSYEQYF
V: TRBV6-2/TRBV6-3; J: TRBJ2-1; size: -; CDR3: CASSLSQGYGEQFF
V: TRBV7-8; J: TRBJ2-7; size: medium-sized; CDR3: CASSLSGGPSYEQYF
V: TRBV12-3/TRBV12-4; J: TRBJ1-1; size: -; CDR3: CASGFGFGNTEAFF
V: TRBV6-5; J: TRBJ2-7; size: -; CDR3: CASMGGDKGRAYEQYF
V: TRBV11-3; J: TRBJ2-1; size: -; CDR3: CASSLSTSAYNEQFF
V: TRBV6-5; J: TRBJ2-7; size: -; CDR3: CASSYSGLAGGRYDEQYF
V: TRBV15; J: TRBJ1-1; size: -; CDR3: CATSRTENTEAFF
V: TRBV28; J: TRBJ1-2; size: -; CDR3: CASSPGVGYGYTF
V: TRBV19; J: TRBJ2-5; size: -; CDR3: CATGETGNIQETQYF
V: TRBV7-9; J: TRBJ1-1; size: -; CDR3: CASSLELPEAFF
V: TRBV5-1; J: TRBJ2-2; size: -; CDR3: CASSLEQGHTGELFF
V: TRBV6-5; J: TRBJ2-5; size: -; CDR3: CASRDPRVPETQYF
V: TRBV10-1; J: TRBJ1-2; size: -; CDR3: CASSEPDRGQGYGYTF
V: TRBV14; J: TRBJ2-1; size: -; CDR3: CASSQDRGRVNNEQFF
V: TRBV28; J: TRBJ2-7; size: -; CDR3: CASSPLAGNSYEQYF
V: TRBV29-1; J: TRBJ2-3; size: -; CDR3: CSVPGGDTDTQYF
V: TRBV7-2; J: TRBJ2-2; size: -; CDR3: CASSLEALDGELFF
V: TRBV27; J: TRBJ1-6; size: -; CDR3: CASRGQAAHNSPLHF
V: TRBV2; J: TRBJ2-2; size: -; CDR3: CASSDEAGQPNTGELFF
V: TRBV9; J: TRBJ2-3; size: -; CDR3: CASSASIGGSDTQYF
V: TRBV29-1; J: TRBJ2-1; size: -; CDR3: CSVEAGADFTDEQFF
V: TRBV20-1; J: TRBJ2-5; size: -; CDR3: CSARLIAGGPGETQYF
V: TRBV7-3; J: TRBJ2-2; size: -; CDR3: CASSLRISGELFF
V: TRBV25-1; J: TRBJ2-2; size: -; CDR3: CASSGTGELFF
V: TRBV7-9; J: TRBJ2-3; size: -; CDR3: CASSSEGGGLTDTQYF
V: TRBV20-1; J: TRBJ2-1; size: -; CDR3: CSAPTFGQGDYNEQFF
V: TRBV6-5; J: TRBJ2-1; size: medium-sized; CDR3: CASSYSILGEQFF
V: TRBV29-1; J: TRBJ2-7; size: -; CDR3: CSVGGTGGFYEQYF
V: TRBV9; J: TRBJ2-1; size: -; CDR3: CASSVTFNEQFF
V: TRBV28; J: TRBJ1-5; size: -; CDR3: CASSFSSALSQPQHF
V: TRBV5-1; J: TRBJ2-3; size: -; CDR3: CASSLGTSGSTDTQYF
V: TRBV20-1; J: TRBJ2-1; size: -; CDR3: CSAATRTSGVNEQFF
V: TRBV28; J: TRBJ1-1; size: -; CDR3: CASSLRGEITEAFF
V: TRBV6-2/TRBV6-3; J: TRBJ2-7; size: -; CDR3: CASSFTSGYEQYF
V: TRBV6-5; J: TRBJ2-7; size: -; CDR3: CASSQSPGQGAHEQYF
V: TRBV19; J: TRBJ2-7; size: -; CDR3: CASRNTLSEQYF